This TCR beta chain derives from a study of T cells in women clearing cervical HPV infection. Genomic DNA, averaging about 1,200 ng per sample, yielded TCR beta CDR3 via immunoSEQ. The repertoire was sequenced with immunoSEQ multiplex PCR; TCRdb's copy has only in-frame clones and lacks some. The table lists under 45,000 clones. V shed 5 bases, J shed 7 bases, and the junction held 3 bases outside the gene matches. Germline V gives CDR1 SEHNR, CDR2 FQNEAQ (reference sequence). CDR3 size: 12 residues. A word on this clone: Its antigen is unknown. The read ends 3 residues before the CDR3 terminus; that terminus is restored from the germline J gene.

The study's findings and limits: CIN3+ cases had significantly higher TCR repertoire richness than controls, but evenness did not differ. Cases carried less TRBV6-7 than controls: roughly 0.12% versus 0.17%.

All donors had a single incident cervical HPV16 infection, not prevalent. The chain links TRBV7-9 to TRBJ1-1, with 8 bases lining up with TRBD1. The clonotype originates from a woman between 18 and 70 years old with a cervical HPV16 infection that either progressed to CIN3+ or cleared (not recorded which). The source material was blood buffy coat. Partial CDR3 DNA: TGTGCCAGCAGCCGGACAGGGAGTGAA. Amino acids: CASSRTGSE. The entire CDR3 reads CASSRTGSEAFF.